This T cell receptor (beta chain) is drawn from a study of T cells after yellow fever vaccination. Study in general: Where fractions had low cell numbers, libraries were prepared from them with the SMART-Seq v4 Ultra Low Input RNA kit.

V shed 4 bases, J shed 5 bases, and the junction held 11 bases outside the gene matches. Germline V gene data show CDR1 as MNHEY and CDR2 as SVGAGI. The CDR3 runs 16 residues. Study conclusions and caveats: Post-booster reappearance was seen for most primary-vaccination clones (about 95% CD4, 75% to 90% CD8). Weaker, the secondary response had a peak occurring faster, on day 5 versus 15.

The authors made TCR cDNA by 5'RACE template switching, adding a universal primer site and UMIs. TCRdb used MiXCR to reprocess the 5' RACE reads, holding one entry per CDR3 protein. The top ten hold approximately 16% of the sample, which has about 360,000 distinct CDR3 sequences, under 7.5% seen once. This clonotype was counted many times. Its antigen is currently unknown. The sequence came from a man between 25 and 39 years old who received the YFV17D yellow fever vaccine. The chain joins TRBV6-5 to TRBJ2-5, with 9 bases that match TRBD1. The source was PBMCs, collected 5 days after the yellow fever booster vaccination. CDR3 in amino acids: CASSWGLGDRVETQYF. The DNA of the CDR3 is TGTGCCAGCAGTTGGGGGTTGGGGGACAGGGTCGAGACCCAGTACTTC.